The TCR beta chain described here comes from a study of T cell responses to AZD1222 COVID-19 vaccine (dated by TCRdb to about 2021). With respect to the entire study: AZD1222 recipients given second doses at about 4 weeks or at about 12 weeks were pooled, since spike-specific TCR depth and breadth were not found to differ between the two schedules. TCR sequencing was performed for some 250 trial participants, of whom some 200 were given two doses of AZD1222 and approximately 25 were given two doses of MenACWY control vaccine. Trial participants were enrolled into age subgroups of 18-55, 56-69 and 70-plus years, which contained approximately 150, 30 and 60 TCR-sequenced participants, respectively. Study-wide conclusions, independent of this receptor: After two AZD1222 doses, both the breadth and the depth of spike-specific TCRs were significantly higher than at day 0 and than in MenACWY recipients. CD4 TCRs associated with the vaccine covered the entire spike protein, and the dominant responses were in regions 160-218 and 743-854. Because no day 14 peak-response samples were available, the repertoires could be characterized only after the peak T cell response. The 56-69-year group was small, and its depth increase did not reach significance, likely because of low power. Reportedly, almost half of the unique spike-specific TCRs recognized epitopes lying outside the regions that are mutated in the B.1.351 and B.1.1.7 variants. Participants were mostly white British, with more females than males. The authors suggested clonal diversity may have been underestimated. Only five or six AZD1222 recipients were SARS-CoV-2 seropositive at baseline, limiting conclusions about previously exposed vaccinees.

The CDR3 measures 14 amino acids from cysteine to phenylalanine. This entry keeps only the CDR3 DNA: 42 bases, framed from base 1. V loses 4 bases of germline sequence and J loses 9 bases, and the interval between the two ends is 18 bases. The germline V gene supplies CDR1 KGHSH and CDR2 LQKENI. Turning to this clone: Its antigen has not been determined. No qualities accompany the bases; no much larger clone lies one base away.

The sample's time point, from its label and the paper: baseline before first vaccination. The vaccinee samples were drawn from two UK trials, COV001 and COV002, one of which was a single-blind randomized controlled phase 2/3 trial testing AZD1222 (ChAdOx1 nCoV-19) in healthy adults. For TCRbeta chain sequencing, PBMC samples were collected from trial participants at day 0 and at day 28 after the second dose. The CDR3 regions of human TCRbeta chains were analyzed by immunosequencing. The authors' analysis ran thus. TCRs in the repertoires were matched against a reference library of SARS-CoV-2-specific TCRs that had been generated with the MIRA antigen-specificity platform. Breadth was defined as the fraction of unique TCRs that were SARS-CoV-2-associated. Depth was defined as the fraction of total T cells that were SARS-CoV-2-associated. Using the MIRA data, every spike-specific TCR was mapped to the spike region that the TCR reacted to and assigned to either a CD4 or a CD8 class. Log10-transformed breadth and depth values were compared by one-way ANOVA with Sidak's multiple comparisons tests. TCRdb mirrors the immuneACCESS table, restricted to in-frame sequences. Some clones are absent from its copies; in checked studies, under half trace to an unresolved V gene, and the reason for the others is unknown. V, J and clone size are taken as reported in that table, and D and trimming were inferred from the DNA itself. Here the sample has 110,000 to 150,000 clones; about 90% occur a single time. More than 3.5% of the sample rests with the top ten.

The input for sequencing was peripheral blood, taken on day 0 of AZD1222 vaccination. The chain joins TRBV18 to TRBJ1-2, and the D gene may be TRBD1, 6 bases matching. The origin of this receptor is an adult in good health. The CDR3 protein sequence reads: CASSLGGGAQSYTF. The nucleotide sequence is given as TGTGCCAGCTCACTTGGCGGGGGGGCGCAGAGCTACACCTTC.